These 7 T cell receptor beta chains came from one sample sequenced in a study of cytomegalovirus exposure and HLA in healthy donors (dated by TCRdb to about 2017). Libraries were made using the immunoSEQ multiplex PCR assay. TCRdb mirrors the immuneACCESS table, restricted to in-frame sequences. Some clones are absent from its copies; in checked studies, under half trace to an unresolved V gene, and the reason for the others is unknown. A total of some 210,000 clones appear in this sample, around four fifths of them only once. Clones ranked in the top ten supply roughly 5.5% of the sample. The specimen was PBMCs. These TCRs come from a woman between 18 and 29 years old in good health and CMV-seronegative.

V gene TRBV30 combines with J gene TRBJ1-4; possibly TRBD1 for D (5 bases). This CDR3 has 13 residues. V dropped 2 bases and J dropped 3 bases, with 7 bases sitting between them. Germline lookup yields CDR1 GTSNPN and CDR2 SVGIG (reference sequence). CDR3 DNA: TGTGCCTGGAGTAGGGGAGCTAATGAAAAACTGTTTTTT. Translation: CAWSRGANEKLFF. Full variable domain (outside the CDR3, taken from reference TRBV30 and TRBJ1-4): SQTIHQWPATLVQPVGSPLSLECTVEGTSNPNLYWYRQAAGRGLQLLFYSVGIGQISSEVPQNLSASRPQDRQFILSSKKLLLSDSGFYLCAWSRGANEKLFFGSGTQLSVL.

The rearrangement joins TRBV5-1 to TRBJ2-1; 9 bases map to TRBD2. This CDR3 is built from 17 residues. The germline V gene encodes CDR1 SGHRS and CDR2 YFSETQ. V lost 3 bases to trimming and J lost 4 bases; unmatched junction nucleotides: 11. The CDR3 here is CASSYGPGLAPYNEQFF. The CDR3, as DNA: TGCGCCAGCAGCTACGGTCCGGGACTAGCACCTTACAATGAGCAGTTCTTC.

The chain combines TRBV2 with TRBJ2-1; D might be TRBD1 (7 bases). Trimming took off 8 bases at V and 8 bases at J, with 13 bases between the two ends. This CDR3 is built from 12 residues. Germline V lookup: CDR1 SNHLY, CDR2 FYNNEI. CDR3 sequence: CASADREDEQFF. The CDR3 DNA reads as TGTGCCAGCGCAGACAGGGAGGATGAGCAGTTCTTC.

The chain employs TRBV25-1 and TRBJ1-1, with D possibly TRBD1 on 5 matching bases. Germline values: CDR1 MGHDK, CDR2 SYGVNS. Trimming shortened V by 2 bases and J by 4 bases, and 11 bases separated the two germline ends. The CDR3 is 14 residues long. In DNA form, the CDR3 reads TGTGCCAGCAGTGAAGGGGGACGGGGCACTGAAGCTTTCTTT. Its translation is CASSEGGRGTEAFF.

The rearrangement joins TRBV9 to TRBJ2-1; 7 nucleotides match TRBD2. With V trimmed by 4 bases and J by 3 bases, 7 bases remained unmatched. This CDR3 has 15 amino acids. CDR1 SGDLS and CDR2 YYNGEE come from the germline V gene. CDR3 bases: TGTGCCAGCAGCCAGGTCGGCGGGAGCTACAATGAGCAGTTCTTC. Translating gives CASSQVGGSYNEQFF.

This chain uses TRBV11-3 with TRBJ1-2; D is undetermined. The CDR3 is made up of 11 amino acids. CDR1 is SGHNT, CDR2 YENEEA, per germline. Between the trimmed V and J ends, which lost 4 bases and 0 bases, there was a span of 0 bases. The CDR3 sequence is CASSSNYGYTF. The CDR3 region has the DNA TGTGCCAGCAGCTCTAACTATGGCTACACCTTC.

This chain joins TRBV29-1 and TRBJ1-1; D gene unclear. Germline CDR1 is SQVTM and CDR2 is ANQGSEA. There are 9 residues in the CDR3. Between the trimmed V and J ends, which lost 4 bases and 4 bases, there was a span of 1 base. In DNA form, the CDR3 reads TGCAGCGTTGGCACTGAAGCTTTCTTT. Protein: CSVGTEAFF.